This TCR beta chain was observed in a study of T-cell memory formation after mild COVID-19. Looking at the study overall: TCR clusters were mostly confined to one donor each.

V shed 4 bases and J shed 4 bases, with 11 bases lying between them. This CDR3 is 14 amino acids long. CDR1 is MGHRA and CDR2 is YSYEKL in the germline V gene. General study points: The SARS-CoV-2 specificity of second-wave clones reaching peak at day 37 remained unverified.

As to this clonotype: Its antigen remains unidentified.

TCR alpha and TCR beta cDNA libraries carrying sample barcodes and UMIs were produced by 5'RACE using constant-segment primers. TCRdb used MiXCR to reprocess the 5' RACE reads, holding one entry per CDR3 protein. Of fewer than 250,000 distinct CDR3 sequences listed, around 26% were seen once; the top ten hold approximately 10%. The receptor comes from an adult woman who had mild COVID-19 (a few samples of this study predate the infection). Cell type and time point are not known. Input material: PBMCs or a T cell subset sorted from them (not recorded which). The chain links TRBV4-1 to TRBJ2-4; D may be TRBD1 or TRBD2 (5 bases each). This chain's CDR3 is CASSPKEGKNIQYF. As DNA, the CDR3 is TGCGCCAGCAGCCCAAAAGAGGGGAAAAACATTCAGTACTTC.